This record looks at one TCR beta chain sequence and its context. Its cognate antigen has yet to be identified. No per-base quality is available; no much larger clone lies one base away. Each collaborating institution followed its own protocols to collect whole blood in K2EDTA tubes. For TCRbeta analysis, collaborators shipped samples in one of three forms: frozen whole blood, isolated PBMCs, or DNA extracted from either of those sample types. This sample was included in a study of blood T cell repertoires in COVID-19 (dated by TCRdb to 2019 to 2021). For the wider study: Samples covering the acute and convalescent phases of COVID-19 were provided by collaborators in the United States, Italy and Spain. The material from the prospective study consisted of cDNA or gDNA derived from T cells, B-cell-depleted T cells, or PBMCs. Subjects who had been exposed to COVID-19, were actively infected with it, or had recovered from it provided the deeply sampled blood TCRbeta repertoires that made up the dataset. The repertoires were released in a freely available public database intended as a resource for research on the immune response to SARS-CoV-2. The samples were drawn from the first 160 participants of the ongoing ImmuneRACE study and from 950 to 1,500 subjects provided by 6 global collaborators. Sample metadata almost always included a de-identified subject ID, COVID-19 status, age in years and sex. Where HLA class I and class II types were available, the types were taken from metadata supplied by the sample provider, not from assay-based typing. What the research found in general, with its limitations: How much clinical and demographic metadata was included differed by source and by participant, and the metadata was provided uncurated.

From a lookup of the germline V gene, CDR1 and CDR2 are SGHRS and YFSETQ. The CDR3 covers 13 residues, taking in both the cysteine and the phenylalanine. This entry keeps only the CDR3 DNA: 39 bases, framed from base 1. Ends trimmed: V by 4 bases, J by 7 bases; bases unmatched to a gene: 2. TCRbeta CDR3 regions were amplified from genomic DNA using the immunoSEQ Assay, a bias-controlled multiplex PCR. Processing in the source paper ran as follows. The number of nucleated cells in each sample was estimated by amplification of reference gene primers within the assay. Sequence reads were collapsed and filtered to measure the absolute abundance of every unique TCRbeta CDR3 rearrangement. For each sample, productive Simpson clonality was calculated as the square root of Simpson's diversity index across productive rearrangements. TCRdb obtained this table from immuneACCESS and retained in-frame rearrangements with V and J assigned. These tables miss some clones; where compared with another copy, unresolved V genes account for less than half of the shortfall, and the remainder is unexplained. Clone size and V and J calls were adopted from that table, with D and trimming inferred from the DNA. The sample includes more than 200,000 clones, with just over 85% observed a single time. Nearly 4.5% of the sample is taken by the ten largest.

The source material was peripheral blood. The clonotype originates from a man aged 45-60 years with acute or convalescent COVID-19. This chain joins TRBV5-1 to TRBJ1-4; 9 nucleotides in the junction match TRBD1. The CDR3 reads as follows: CASSADRGEKLFF. The sequenced DNA is TGCGCCAGCAGCGCGGACAGGGGTGAAAAACTGTTTTTT.